This T cell receptor beta chain emerged from a study of regulatory T cells in long-lasting Graves disease (TCRdb year 2021). Regarding the complete study: Antithyroid drugs had been taken for less than 3 months by newly diagnosed Graves' disease patients. Patients with persistent Graves' disease were compared with patients with newly diagnosed Graves' disease using TCR sequencing and RNA sequencing of peripheral blood. The study was conducted in China and was registered as a clinical trial. A total of around 35 samples underwent TCR sequencing: around 13 from persistent and approximately 20 from newly diagnosed Graves' disease patients.

Trimming takes 6 bases from V and 5 bases from J, and the germline ends sit 20 bases apart. CDR1 and CDR2 are drawn from the germline V gene: MNHEY, SVGEGT. The CDR3 spans 16 residues, from the cysteine through the phenylalanine. Of all the DNA, just the CDR3 is kept, 48 bases in frame from base 1. Library construction relied on multiplex PCR. Sequencing used an Illumina HiSeq 4000. To build TCR beta libraries, CDR3 regions were amplified by Arm-PCR using iRepertoire HTBI primers. PCR products were gel purified before sequencing. Concerning the study's data processing: Gene usage analysis of CDR3 amino acid clonotypes used the 62 TRBV and fewer than 15 TRBJ segments found across samples. COPE and FqMerger were used to merge the filtered high-quality paired reads into contigs. BLAST was used to align contigs to IMGT TRBV, TRBD and TRBJ reference genes, and CDR3 was defined according to IMGT. Any clonotype with a frequency above 0.1% was classified as a highly expanded clone. Shannon entropy served as the measure of repertoire diversity, while the Gini coefficient captured V-J evenness. A clonotype found in more than one individual was treated as public. TCRdb itself trimmed the public reads at Q25 with fastp, ran MiXCR and retained productive beta chains. Identical CDR3 protein sequences are pooled into one entry, listed with their most common genes and DNA. The authors' filters were not applied to this entry. The sample records around 400,000 distinct CDR3 sequences, roughly 12% of which are singletons. In total, the top ten clones hold over 15% of the sample.

General study outcomes and caveats: The study examined only peripheral blood because the primary lesion, thyroid tissue, could not be accessed. The authors noted that the small sample size was a limitation that may lower accuracy. Persistent patients shared more public clonotypes among themselves (2,741) than newly diagnosed patients did (more than 950). Persistent disease showed preferential use of TRBV28, TRBJ1-2 and TRBJ2-5, whereas newly diagnosed disease favored TRBV20-1 and TRBJ2-1. Only the TCR beta chain was sequenced and analyzed. Persistent Graves' disease patients showed lower TCR Shannon entropy and fewer highly expanded clones than newly diagnosed patients, suggesting clonal expansion.

In the paper's terms, the time point label means: newly diagnosed GD, antithyroid drugs for less than 3 months. RNA was extracted from PBMCs in TRIzol for both TCR sequencing and RNA sequencing. Graves' disease was diagnosed according to American Thyroid Association guidelines. Patients for the study were recruited at an endocrinology department in Xi'an, China. From each patient, about 8.9 milliliters of peripheral blood was collected into an EDTA anticoagulant tube. Ficoll Paque Plus density gradient separation was used to isolate PBMCs, and no additional T cell sorting was done. An Agilent 2100 Bioanalyzer and agarose gel were used to assess RNA quality, and a NanoDrop 2000 was used to measure RNA concentration. For this clonotype: This receptor's antigen is unknown. No base quality values were provided; no much bigger clone lies one nucleotide off.

The same data also contributed to another study, on T cells in Graves' hyperthyroidism and ophthalmopathy. Taken from the second paper: Stable Graves' hyperthyroidism was defined as no progression to ophthalmopathy during 18 months of follow-up. Hyperthyroidism patients were aged 18 to 65 years and newly diagnosed, with disease duration of less than 2 months. Any patient with an uncontrolled infection, another autoimmune disease, pregnancy or lactation was excluded. Diagnoses were established on the basis of clinical symptoms, serum thyroxine and TRAb, thyroid ultrasound, and orbital computed tomography. For the first round of RT-PCR on the TCR CDR3, the HTBI primer set was used together with the Qiagen OneStep RT-PCR kit. Blood samples also contained most of the expanded thyroid clonotypes (frequency above 0.001), which suggests that blood repertoires may reflect thyroid immune responses. A 13 V-J signature model separated ophthalmopathy from stable hyperthyroidism, with about 90% sensitivity and just under 84% specificity in cross-validation and 80%/75% in testing. In validation, progression to ophthalmopathy was predicted by the model with 70.59% sensitivity and around 76% specificity, a median of 6.5 months before onset. A discovery cohort of fewer than 110 patients, approximately 45 with Graves' ophthalmopathy and approximately 60 with stable Graves' hyperthyroidism, was used to find distinguishing TCR V-J signatures. Prospective prediction of ophthalmopathy was tested in an independent validation cohort of fewer than 20 hyperthyroidism patients and 17 patients who later progressed to ophthalmopathy. For training and testing, the 100 or so patients in the discovery cohort were randomly divided in a 7:3 ratio. Thyroid tissue and blood T-cell repertoires from about six Graves' hyperthyroidism patients were also compared in the study. Following sampling, methimazole starting at 30 mg daily was given to hyperthyroidism patients, and high-dose intravenous methylprednisolone was given to ophthalmopathy patients. The libraries were constructed in a second round of multiplex PCR and then size-selected and purified. Sequencing of the libraries was done on an Illumina HiSeq2000 using paired-end 100 bp reads. SOAPnuke was used to process the raw data, throwing out any read that contained adapters or uncalled bases, had a mean Phred below 15, or lacked an exact constant-primer or identifier match. COPE v1.2.5 was used to merge the high-quality paired reads, and each unique nucleotide sequence was defined as a clonotype. MiTCR v1.1 was used to align clonotypes to the IMGT TRBV, TRBD and TRBJ reference segments. Analysis was restricted to V-J combinations with a frequency above 0.0001, which covered 98% to 99.2% of repertoires. The TCS score was defined as the ratio of F50 (clonal expansion) to E x V (chaos), calculated using BLOSUM62-based TCRdist between CDR3 peptides within each V-J. Welch's t-statistics and random forest reduced roughly 540 V-J features to 13, which were used in a naive Bayes classifier (R e1071). Sample size was not statistically predetermined, and investigators were not blinded to group allocation. The paper describes TCR Vbeta CDR3 sequencing of 135 peripheral blood samples, made up of 43 ophthalmopathy patients, roughly 75 hyperthyroidism patients and approximately 17 progressor patients.

This material consisted of peripheral blood mononuclear cells (PBMCs), taken at new diagnosis, from a patient treated with antithyroid drugs. The TCR sequence derives from a woman under 30 with Graves disease. Donor details come from another sample of the same person, matched by shared clones. The sequence is built from TRBV6-2 or TRBV6-3 and TRBJ2-1; the D gene is perhaps TRBD1, on 6 matching bases. The nucleotides are TGTGCCAGCAGGCCTGACAGGCTGCCACTCCACAATGAGCAGTTCTTC. Its protein product is CASRPDRLPLHNEQFF.